The 10 T cell receptor beta chains listed next were all sequenced from one sample in a study of T cells in Graves' hyperthyroidism and ophthalmopathy. Amplified regions were TCR beta CDR3 sequences from RNA transcripts. First-round RT-PCR with HTBI primers amplified the TCR CDR3 region. Each CDR3 protein is one row after TCRdb ran MiXCR on the multiplex PCR reads. The data show roughly 350,000 distinct CDR3 sequences, with around 13% seen just once and around a fifth held by the top ten. The source material was blood. These TCRs come from a woman in her 30s with Graves' ophthalmopathy.

This clonotype came up a few times. The rearrangement joins TRBV7-6 to TRBJ2-5; unclear D gene. The CDR3 length is 16 residues. Germline lookup yields CDR1 SGHVS and CDR2 FNYEAQ. V was pared by 7 bases and J by 4 bases, with 22 bases between. The CDR3 coding sequence is TGTGCCAGCACCCTACGAGGCATTGACCCCGGAGAGACCCAGTACTTC. Its protein is CASTLRGIDPGETQYF.

The chain recombines TRBV29-1 with TRBJ2-1, with D perhaps given as TRBD1 or TRBD2 (6 bases each). The CDR3 sequence is 14 residues long. The V and J ends lost 7 bases and 4 bases respectively, with 17 bases between them. The V gene's germline CDR1 is SQVTM and CDR2 ANQGSEA. The CDR3 bases are TGCAGCGGCTCGGGGGCCGTAAAGTACAATGAGCAGTTCTTC. Its protein is CSGSGAVKYNEQFF.

This clonotype was recorded a few times. This chain links TRBV9 with TRBJ2-1, with no clear D. The CDR3 runs to 15 residues. In germline, CDR1 is SGDLS, CDR2 YYNGEE. V was shortened by 0 bases and J by 1 base, with 8 bases between the two germline ends. CDR3 bases: TGTGCCAGCAGCGTAGGGTCGTTTTCCTACAATGAGCAGTTCTTC. Residues: CASSVGSFSYNEQFF.

A few counts support this clonotype. The rearrangement uses TRBV12-3 or TRBV12-4 and TRBJ1-6; D might be TRBD1 (6 bases). The V and J ends lost 5 bases and 4 bases respectively, with 15 bases between them. The length of the CDR3 is 16 residues. The chain's CDR3 is CASSTSQGSYNSPLHF. The CDR3 DNA sequence: TGTGCCAGCAGTACGTCACAGGGATCGTATAATTCACCCCTCCACTTT.

This CDR3 reads CASSIKGQGAGQPQHF. The DNA for the CDR3 is TGTGCCAGTAGTATTAAGGGACAGGGGGCAGGACAGCCCCAGCATTTT. The chain joins TRBV19 to TRBJ1-5, with 12 bases aligning to TRBD1. The CDR3 is 16 residues long. Unmatched junction bases numbered 7, after V lost 3 bases and J lost 7 bases. In germline, CDR1 is LNHDA, CDR2 SQIVND (reference sequence).

The table lists this clonotype with many counts. The rearrangement uses TRBV30 and TRBJ2-5, with TRBD2 identical over 7 bases. Germline V gives CDR1 GTSNPN, CDR2 SVGIG (reference sequence). CDR3 size: 13 residues. CDR3 in DNA: TGTGCAACCTCCGGGGAGCGGGGAGAGACCCAGTACTTC. Translating gives CATSGERGETQYF.

This clonotype has only a few counts. V gene TRBV7-9 combines with J gene TRBJ1-1; the match to TRBD1 covers 8 bases. The CDR3 covers 14 residues. The germline gives CDR1 SEHNR, CDR2 FQNEAQ (reference sequence). Trimming at V came to 5 bases and at J to 5 bases, leaving 7 bases not matched to a gene. DNA of the CDR3: TGTGCCAGCAGCGATGACAGGGGTTCTACTGAAGCTTTCTTT. It codes for CASSDDRGSTEAFF.

In its sample, this clonotype was seen many times. The chain couples TRBV24-1 to TRBJ2-4, with D possibly being TRBD1 or TRBD2 (5 bases each). V lost 4 bases, J lost 5 bases, and 20 bases lay in between. The CDR3 is 17 residues long. CDR1 is KGHDR and CDR2 is SFDVKD in the germline V gene. Written as DNA, the CDR3 is TGTGCCACCAGTGAGAGGGCCGGGGATGGGGGACAAAACATTCAGTACTTC. Translated, it gives CATSERAGDGGQNIQYF.

This clonotype showed up many times. The J gene is TRBJ2-3, the V gene TRBV13, with 12 bases fitting TRBD2. Germline V gene sequence: CDR1 PRHDT, CDR2 FYEKMQ (reference sequence). The CDR3 totals 18 residues. V dropped 5 bases and J dropped 11; count of bases not matched to a gene: 20. The CDR3 region is CASSLPRINPSGGAGQYF. CDR3 coding DNA: TGTGCCAGCAGCCTACCGCGTATAAACCCTAGCGGGGGGGCCGGGCAGTATTTT.

The table lists this clonotype with many counts. This chain links TRBV11-2 with TRBJ2-2; D is perhaps TRBD1 or TRBD2 (6 bases each). V was trimmed by 1 base and J by 3 bases, leaving 9 bases between them. CDR1 SGHAT and CDR2 FQNNGV come from the germline V gene. CDR3 length equals 15 residues. The CDR3 DNA follows: TGTGCCAGCAGCTTAGGGGGGGCTGACACCGGGGAGCTGTTTTTT. It specifies CASSLGGADTGELFF.